Given below is one TCR beta chain in context. Its specificity is unknown. The junction departs from the called germline gene at one end, perhaps through a read error. Through Arm-PCR of CDR3 regions and iRepertoire HTBI primers, TCR beta libraries were built. TCRdb re-called the multiplex PCR reads through MiXCR, storing one row per CDR3 protein. The sample comprises some 340,000 distinct CDR3 sequences, 12% of which are singletons, and approximately 17% rests with the top ten. The CDR3 covers 15 residues. CDR1 is MNHNS and CDR2 is SASEGT in the germline V gene. This entry comes from a study of regulatory T cells in long-lasting Graves disease. Study-level findings and limits: Persistent patients shared more public clonotypes (about 2,700) than newly diagnosed patients (under 1,000).

Documented time point: newly diagnosed GD, antithyroid drugs for less than 3 months. PBMC RNA served as the TCR library source. The data were also submitted as part of a second study, on T cells in Graves' hyperthyroidism and ophthalmopathy. As that report states: Diagnostic decisions used clinical symptoms, serum thyroxine and TRAb, thyroid ultrasound and orbital computed tomography. Among clonotypes expanded in thyroid above 0.001, most were also found in blood.

The rearrangement joins TRBV6-1 to TRBJ2-5, with unresolved D. This TCR derives from a woman between 18 and 29 years old with Graves disease. The starting material was peripheral blood mononuclear cells (PBMCs), obtained at new diagnosis, from a patient treated with antithyroid drugs. The CDR3 sequence is CVSAPRVAPQETQYF. DNA of the CDR3: TGTGTCAGCGCCCCAAGGGTTGCCCCCCAAGAGACCCAGTACTTC.